A selection of T cell receptor beta chains follows, all from one sample in a study of blood T cell repertoires in COVID-19. This table comes from immunoSEQ multiplex PCR, and its TCRdb copy is limited to in-frame clones, with some not included. The data show about 25,000 clones, roughly 86% seen once. The sample comprised peripheral blood. The receptors shown here come from a man in his fifties or sixties with active COVID-19. Each CDR3 is given with its conserved first and last residue. Each record gives: CDR3 DNA, CDR3 protein, clone size, D gene, J gene, V gene. D genes are given only for firm matches. Not all rows give a size; the values are once, few, many and, for expanded clones, a class.

CDR3nt: TGTGCCAGCAGACGGGGGGCAGGGTATGGCTACACCTTC
CDR3aa: CASRRGAGYGYTF
abundance: few
d_gene: NA
j_gene: TRBJ1-2
v_gene: TRBV7-8

CDR3nt: TGTGCCAGCAGTCCCGACAGAAGGGGGACTGAAGCTTTCTTT
CDR3aa: CASSPDRRGTEAFF
abundance: NA
d_gene: NA
j_gene: TRBJ1-1
v_gene: TRBV6-5

CDR3nt: TGTGCCAGCAGTGGAGGGGTTGTTGCTAACTATGGCTACACCTTC
CDR3aa: CASSGGVVANYGYTF
abundance: NA
d_gene: NA
j_gene: TRBJ1-2
v_gene: TRBV7-8

CDR3nt: TGTGCCAGCAGCGGACTCCCTCCCTACGAGCAGTACTTC
CDR3aa: CASSGLPPYEQYF
abundance: NA
d_gene: NA
j_gene: TRBJ2-7
v_gene: TRBV9

CDR3nt: TGTGCCAGCAGCCAAGATATCGCCGGGTCCTACGAGCAGTACTTC
CDR3aa: CASSQDIAGSYEQYF
abundance: NA
d_gene: NA
j_gene: TRBJ2-7
v_gene: TRBV4-2

CDR3nt: TGTGCCAGCAGGGCTAGGACAGTTACTGAAGCTTTCTTT
CDR3aa: CASRARTVTEAFF
abundance: NA
d_gene: NA
j_gene: TRBJ1-1
v_gene: TRBV6-5

CDR3nt: TGTGCCAGCAGCGACAGGGGATTCTCTGGAAACACCATATATTTT
CDR3aa: CASSDRGFSGNTIYF
abundance: NA
d_gene: TRBD1
j_gene: TRBJ1-3
v_gene: TRBV7-2

CDR3nt: TGTGCCAGCAGCTCCCTCGGTTCCGAGCAGTACTTC
CDR3aa: CASSSLGSEQYF
abundance: few
d_gene: NA
j_gene: TRBJ2-7
v_gene: TRBV14

CDR3nt: TGTGCCAGCAGCCCCCTGGGACAGAACTACGAGCAGTACTTC
CDR3aa: CASSPLGQNYEQYF
abundance: once
d_gene: TRBD1
j_gene: TRBJ2-7
v_gene: TRBV9

CDR3nt: TGTGCCAGCAGCCCGGACAGTTCCGCCTACAATGAGCAGTTCTTC
CDR3aa: CASSPDSSAYNEQFF
abundance: few
d_gene: NA
j_gene: TRBJ2-1
v_gene: TRBV5-4

CDR3nt: TGTGCCAGCAGCTTAGACGGTAGTATGGTTTACACCTTC
CDR3aa: CASSLDGSMVYTF
abundance: NA
d_gene: NA
j_gene: TRBJ1-2
v_gene: TRBV7-2

CDR3nt: TGTGCCAGCAGCCAAGAAGGGGCAGGGTCCTCCTACGAGCAGTACTTC
CDR3aa: CASSQEGAGSSYEQYF
abundance: NA
d_gene: NA
j_gene: TRBJ2-7
v_gene: TRBV4-2

CDR3nt: TGTGCCAGCAGTTCACAGGGATTCCATAATTCACCCCTCCACTTT
CDR3aa: CASSSQGFHNSPLHF
abundance: NA
d_gene: NA
j_gene: TRBJ1-6
v_gene: TRBV6-5

CDR3nt: TGTGCCAGCAGCGTAGATGACAGGGGGCAGGATGGCTACACCTTC
CDR3aa: CASSVDDRGQDGYTF
abundance: NA
d_gene: TRBD1
j_gene: TRBJ1-2
v_gene: TRBV9

CDR3nt: TGTGCCAGCTCACCTATCCTAGGACAGGGGTCATGGGAGCAGTACTTC
CDR3aa: CASSPILGQGSWEQYF
abundance: NA
d_gene: TRBD1
j_gene: TRBJ2-7
v_gene: TRBV18

CDR3nt: TGTGCCAGCAGTCCACTGCCGGGACAGGGTGAAGCTTTCTTT
CDR3aa: CASSPLPGQGEAFF
abundance: once
d_gene: TRBD1
j_gene: TRBJ1-1
v_gene: TRBV6-4

CDR3nt: TGTGCCAGCAGCTTAGATCGCCAGGGAAGCACAGATACGCAGTATTTT
CDR3aa: CASSLDRQGSTDTQYF
abundance: once
d_gene: NA
j_gene: TRBJ2-3
v_gene: TRBV11-3

CDR3nt: TGTGCCAGGCCCCCAGATAGCAATCAGCCCCAGCATTTT
CDR3aa: CARPPDSNQPQHF
abundance: NA
d_gene: NA
j_gene: TRBJ1-5
v_gene: TRBV21-1

CDR3nt: TGTGCCATCAGTCCTCTGGGGGGGCAGGGTGAAAAACTGTTTTTT
CDR3aa: CAISPLGGQGEKLFF
abundance: NA
d_gene: NA
j_gene: TRBJ1-4
v_gene: TRBV10-3

CDR3nt: TGTGCCAGCAGCCAAGTCTGGGCTAGCGGGGGTTCCTACGAGCAGTACTTC
CDR3aa: CASSQVWASGGSYEQYF
abundance: NA
d_gene: TRBD2
j_gene: TRBJ2-7
v_gene: TRBV3-1/TRBV3-2

CDR3nt: TGTGCCAGCAGCTTAATACCTAGCGGCCAAGAGACCCAGTACTTC
CDR3aa: CASSLIPSGQETQYF
abundance: NA
d_gene: TRBD2
j_gene: TRBJ2-5
v_gene: TRBV7-3

CDR3nt: TGTGCCAGCAGTTTGGGGGTGTCCGGACAGGGCAAAAACATTCAGTACTTC
CDR3aa: CASSLGVSGQGKNIQYF
abundance: NA
d_gene: TRBD1
j_gene: TRBJ2-4
v_gene: TRBV28

CDR3nt: TGTGCCAGCAGCGTAGGGGAACTAGCGGGAGGAGTCGAGCAGTACTTC
CDR3aa: CASSVGELAGGVEQYF
abundance: NA
d_gene: TRBD2
j_gene: TRBJ2-7
v_gene: TRBV9

CDR3nt: TGTGCCAGCAGTAGGCAGGGGACCTACAATGAGCAGTTCTTC
CDR3aa: CASSRQGTYNEQFF
abundance: few
d_gene: NA
j_gene: TRBJ2-1
v_gene: TRBV6-5

CDR3nt: TGTGCCAGCAGCGCCCCCGGGACAGGGGCAAGAGTGCTCTACAATGAGCAGTTCTTC
CDR3aa: CASSAPGTGARVLYNEQFF
abundance: NA
d_gene: TRBD1
j_gene: TRBJ2-1
v_gene: TRBV7-2

CDR3nt: TGCAGTGCTAGTTTAGCGGGAGTATTTGAGCAGTTCTTC
CDR3aa: CSASLAGVFEQFF
abundance: NA
d_gene: TRBD2
j_gene: TRBJ2-1
v_gene: TRBV20-1

CDR3nt: TGTGCCAGCAGCTGGGGGACTAGCGTTTACAATGAGCAGTTCTTC
CDR3aa: CASSWGTSVYNEQFF
abundance: NA
d_gene: TRBD2
j_gene: TRBJ2-1
v_gene: TRBV13

CDR3nt: TGTGCCAGTAGTCTCCAAAACAGGGTAGGGGAAAAACTGTTTTTT
CDR3aa: CASSLQNRVGEKLFF
abundance: NA
d_gene: NA
j_gene: TRBJ1-4
v_gene: TRBV19

CDR3nt: TGTGCCAGTAGTATAGATTTGGCCGTCTACTATGGCTACACCTTC
CDR3aa: CASSIDLAVYYGYTF
abundance: NA
d_gene: NA
j_gene: TRBJ1-2
v_gene: TRBV19

CDR3nt: TGTGCCAGCTCACCACCGGGCAAGCCTTACGAGCAGTACTTC
CDR3aa: CASSPPGKPYEQYF
abundance: NA
d_gene: NA
j_gene: TRBJ2-7
v_gene: TRBV18

CDR3nt: TGTGCCAGCAGGGGACTAGCGTTTTACAATGAGCAGTTCTTC
CDR3aa: CASRGLAFYNEQFF
abundance: NA
d_gene: TRBD2
j_gene: TRBJ2-1
v_gene: TRBV2

CDR3nt: TGTGCCACCAAGGCCGGGACAGCTAACACCGGGGAGCTGTTTTTT
CDR3aa: CATKAGTANTGELFF
abundance: NA
d_gene: TRBD1
j_gene: TRBJ2-2
v_gene: TRBV15

CDR3nt: TGCGCCAGCAGCTTGCAACCTCAAGGAGCGCAAGAGACCCAGTACTTC
CDR3aa: CASSLQPQGAQETQYF
abundance: NA
d_gene: NA
j_gene: TRBJ2-5
v_gene: TRBV5-1

CDR3nt: TGTGCCAGCACCCCAGGGGTAGGGTTTAACTATGGCTACACCTTC
CDR3aa: CASTPGVGFNYGYTF
abundance: NA
d_gene: NA
j_gene: TRBJ1-2
v_gene: TRBV7-8

CDR3nt: TGTGCCAGCAGCTTCGGGCAGGGGGACCAAGAGACCCAGTACTTC
CDR3aa: CASSFGQGDQETQYF
abundance: few
d_gene: TRBD1
j_gene: TRBJ2-5
v_gene: TRBV5-4

CDR3nt: TGTGCTAGTGGTTCCTACTTGGGGGGTTTCACCGGGGAGCTGTTTTTT
CDR3aa: CASGSYLGGFTGELFF
abundance: NA
d_gene: NA
j_gene: TRBJ2-2
v_gene: TRBV12-5

CDR3nt: TGTGCCAGCAGTGAAGCTGCGGAGGTTAGCACAGATACGCAGTATTTT
CDR3aa: CASSEAAEVSTDTQYF
abundance: NA
d_gene: NA
j_gene: TRBJ2-3
v_gene: TRBV2

CDR3nt: TGCGCCAGCAGCTTGGTTCCAGGGAACACCGGGGAGCTGTTTTTT
CDR3aa: CASSLVPGNTGELFF
abundance: NA
d_gene: NA
j_gene: TRBJ2-2
v_gene: TRBV5-1

CDR3nt: TGTGCCAGCAGCTCCTATCCCGACACTGAAGCTTTCTTT
CDR3aa: CASSSYPDTEAFF
abundance: once
d_gene: NA
j_gene: TRBJ1-1
v_gene: TRBV7-2